The TCR beta chain described here comes from a study of Ad26.COV2.S vaccination and SARS-CoV-2 variants. Study as a whole: Donor joined the COV1001 Ad26.COV2.S trial arm. Once or twice, 56 days apart, Ad26.COV2.S was delivered intramuscularly.

CDR1 is ENHRY, CDR2 SYGVKD, per germline. CDR3 length: 13 amino acids. Trimming cost V 6 bases and J 5 bases, with 13 bases left between them. Regarding treatment: about 20 received Ad26.COV2.S at low or high dose, single or two shots; roughly five received placebo; per-sample allocation not given. The samples date from day 63 after the first vaccine or placebo injection. The administered vaccine (an Ad26 vector) expressed Wuhan-strain SARS-CoV-2 spike. Sequencing was performed with immunoSEQ multiplex PCR; in TCRdb, only in-frame clones are kept and a portion is missing. This table has 400,000 to 450,000 clones, roughly 90% appearing once.

This chain links TRBV10-3 with TRBJ1-1, with a weak D call TRBD1 (5 bases). This TCR derives from a person aged 18-60 years who received the Ad26.COV2.S COVID-19 vaccine or a placebo. The starting material was peripheral blood, obtained in a trial of Ad26.COV2.S vaccine versus placebo. The chain's CDR3 is CAIRLGEGTEAFF. For the CDR3, the DNA is TGTGCCATCAGGCTCGGGGAGGGGACTGAAGCTTTCTTT.